The text below deals with one T cell receptor (beta chain). Its antigen is not identified. The sample comes from a study of T cells after posttransplantation cyclophosphamide. Germline V lookup: CDR1 SGHAT, CDR2 FQNNGV. V shed 4 bases and J 13 bases; nucleotides not matched to a gene: 12. The CDR3 length is 14 residues. Study-wide results and caveats: Recipient CMV seropositivity and CMV reactivation strongly tracked TRB clonality. TRB overlap between skin or GI tissue T cells and blood was limited. Later blood repertoires were often dominated by clones from the donor CD8+ memory compartment.

Assay: immunoSEQ multiplex PCR; the TCRdb copy retains only in-frame clones and omits some. The sample lists more than 20,000 clones; over 75% were seen once. Sampled 1 year posttransplant, controls received myeloablative marrow transplants, methotrexate and a calcineurin inhibitor. Sequencing was performed on PBMCs, taken just over 350 days after allogeneic stem cell transplant with calcineurin inhibitor and methotrexate. This sequence originates from a female patient aged 30 to 40 who received an allogeneic stem cell transplant from an unrelated donor, was CMV-positive, and had acute and chronic GVHD. Some T cells may be supplied by the graft donor. The gene calls are TRBV11-2 and TRBJ2-1, with TRBD2 identical over 8 bases. CDR3 loop: CASSSTVGLGEQFF. CDR3 sequence (DNA): TGTGCCAGCAGCTCGACAGTGGGACTAGGGGAACAGTTCTTC.